Presented here are 4 T cell receptor beta chains from one specimen sequenced in a study of blood T cells in healthy people across ages. Primers used in a second PCR of roughly 6 to 11 cycles were a sample-barcoded 5' primer and a J-beta primer mix. In TCRdb, the 5' RACE reads were re-called with MiXCR into one record per CDR3 protein. This table holds approximately 800,000 distinct CDR3 sequences, about 42% found once. Sequences were obtained from blood. All receptors come from a man older than 75 in good health.

As concerns this clonotype: Compared with germline, one end of the junction differs, possibly owing to a read error. V gene TRBV18 combines with J gene TRBJ2-5; 7 bases map to TRBD1. There are 14 residues in the CDR3. The germline V gene encodes CDR1 KGHSH and CDR2 LQKENI. CDR3 DNA sequence: TGTGCCAGCTCCCAGGGACAGTGGGAAGAGTCCCAGTACTTC. Its protein product is CASSQGQWEESQYF.

In DNA form, the CDR3 reads TGTGCCAGCAGAGCTGAGGGGGACAGGGCTGGCTACACCTTC. Translating it yields CASRAEGDRAGYTF. This chain uses TRBV6-1 with TRBJ1-2; 9 bases match TRBD1. The CDR3 extends over 14 amino acids. The J segment lost 7 bases and the V segment lost 6 bases, leaving 9 bases of the junction unmatched. Germline V gene sequence: CDR1 MNHNS, CDR2 SASEGT.

This clonotype has just a few counts. The chain uses TRBV28 and TRBJ1-4; a possible D gene is TRBD1 (5 bases). CDR1 and CDR2 from the germline V gene are MDHEN and SYDVKM. This CDR3 region has 15 residues. V was cut by 7 bases and J by 5 bases, with 17 bases left in between. CDR3 in amino acids: CASTGAGRANEKLFF. DNA of the CDR3: TGTGCCAGCACCGGAGCAGGGAGGGCCAATGAAAAACTGTTTTTT.

The chain links TRBV16 to TRBJ2-7; no firm D call. The J call may be in error: the DNA end matches TRBJ2-5 better. The CDR3 is 11 residues long. Germline V gene data show CDR1 as KGHSY and CDR2 as FQNENV. Written as DNA, the CDR3 is TGTGCCAGCAGCCAAACCGGGACCCAGTACTTC. This gives the protein CASSQTGTQYF.